One and the same sample provided the 19 T cell receptor beta chains below, sequenced in a study of blood T cell repertoires in COVID-19. The assay was immunoSEQ multiplex PCR, and TCRdb's table has in-frame clones only and misses some. The profile shows about 280,000 clones, roughly 85% of them singletons. The source material was PBMCs or T cells enriched from blood (not recorded which). All receptors come from a woman between 35 and 50 years old who had recovered from COVID-19.

V and J are TRBV19 and TRBJ2-5; 7 nucleotides align to TRBD2. J lost 2 bases, V lost 5 bases, and 8 bases had no gene match. Germline V gene data show CDR1 as LNHDA and CDR2 as SQIVND (reference sequence). CDR3 size: 15 residues. The DNA of the CDR3 is TGTGCCAGTAGTTGGGGGGGGAGGCCGCAAGAGACCCAGTACTTC. This translates into CASSWGGRPQETQYF.

V and J are TRBV5-6 and TRBJ2-2, with 12 positions matching TRBD2. Germline V gives CDR1 SGHDT, CDR2 YYEEEE. V was pared by 4 bases and J by 7 bases, with 5 bases of the junction left unmatched. The CDR3 has 15 amino acids. CDR3 bases: TGTGCCAGCAGCCTAGCGGGAGGGCCTGGCGGGGAGCTGTTTTTT. Translation: CASSLAGGPGGELFF. Based on the CDR3 plus reference TRBV5-6 and TRBJ2-2, the full variable domain is DAGVTQSPTHLIKTRGQQVTLRCSPKSGHDTVSWYQQALGQGPQFIFQYYEEEERQRGNFPDRFSGHQFPNYSSELNVNALLLGDSALYLCASSLAGGPGGELFFGEGSRLTVL.

As regards this clone: The identical CDR3 is also encoded by other nucleotide sequences in the sample. The CDR3 nucleotides read TGTGCCAGTAGTCTCGGGGGGAACACTGAAGCTTTCTTT. Protein: CASSLGGNTEAFF. This chain links TRBV19 with TRBJ1-1; D possibly corresponds to TRBD1 (5 bases). V lost 5 bases and J 1 base, leaving 8 bases between the germline ends. The germline gives CDR1 LNHDA, CDR2 SQIVND (reference sequence). The CDR3 sequence is 13 residues long.

The rearrangement uses TRBV28 and TRBJ2-7; the D gene is possibly TRBD2 (6 bases). Trimming stripped 3 bases from V and 9 bases from J, with 18 bases between. The V gene's germline CDR1 is MDHEN and CDR2 SYDVKM. This CDR3 is 14 amino acids long. The CDR3 here is CASSFEPSRAGQYF. The DNA of the CDR3 is TGTGCCAGCAGTTTTGAGCCATCAAGAGCGGGGCAGTACTTC.

The V and J genes are TRBV7-3 and TRBJ2-5; the D gene is possibly TRBD1 (6 bases). CDR1 and CDR2 (germline): SGHTA, FQGTGA. The CDR3 sequence is 13 residues long. V lost 4 bases and J 3 bases, leaving 9 bases between the germline ends. The CDR3 protein is CASSWGPEETQYF. CDR3 coding DNA: TGTGCCAGCAGCTGGGGGCCTGAAGAGACCCAGTACTTC.

This rearrangement joins TRBV21-1 to TRBJ1-6; the D call of TRBD1 is as the table states it, not checked on the DNA. TRBV21-1 constitutes a pseudogene. This CDR3 comprises 17 residues. CDR3 sequence (DNA): TGTGCCAGCAGCGCAAGGCGAGGAGACAGGGTGGGTTCACCCCTCCACTTT. It encodes CASSARRGDRVGSPLHF.

The rearrangement joins TRBV27 to TRBJ2-1; TRBD1 agrees at 8 bases. Trimming took 6 bases from V and 9 from J; bases not matched to a gene: 13. Per the germline V gene, CDR1 is MNHEY and CDR2 is SMNVEV (reference sequence). This CDR3 has 15 residues. In nucleotides, the CDR3 is TGTGCCAGCAGCCCTAGGAGGGGACAGGTTGGTGAGCAGTTCTTC. Encoded protein: CASSPRRGQVGEQFF.

This clone was found a few times. The chain has TRBV7-9 and TRBJ2-3, with no clear D. The CDR3 is 14 amino acids. Germline-derived CDR1 and CDR2 are SEHNR and FQNEAQ (reference sequence). V was pared by 2 bases and J by 6 bases, with 12 bases between. Written as DNA, the CDR3 is TGTGCCAGCAGCTTAAGAGGCTCTGGGGATACGCAGTATTTT. Protein product: CASSLRGSGDTQYF.

The V and J genes are TRBV2 and TRBJ2-3; 9 nucleotides align to TRBD1. The CDR3 extends over 15 amino acids. Germline CDR1 SNHLY, CDR2 FYNNEI. Trimming at V came to 6 bases and at J to 8 bases, leaving 12 bases not matched to a gene. This chain's CDR3 is CASSKGQGGVGTQYF. The CDR3 DNA is TGTGCCAGCAGCAAGGGACAGGGAGGAGTGGGTACGCAGTATTTT.

The chain joins TRBV6-6 to TRBJ2-7; D may be TRBD1 (6 bases). There are 15 residues in the CDR3. The ends were cut back, 0 bases at V and 2 bases at J, with 11 bases in the middle. Germline CDR1 is MNHNY and CDR2 is SVGAGI (reference sequence). CDR3 in amino acids: CASSYSTPGAYEQYF. The CDR3 DNA reads TGTGCCAGCAGTTACTCGACCCCAGGGGCCTACGAGCAGTACTTC.

The rearrangement joins TRBV18 to TRBJ1-5; D may be TRBD1 (5 bases). Looked up from germline, CDR1 is KGHSH and CDR2 is LQKENI. CDR3 length equals 15 residues. V was clipped by 1 base and J by 5 bases, with 12 bases between them. DNA of the CDR3: TGTGCCAGCTCACCACTCCCCCAGGGCGATCAGCCCCAGCATTTT. It encodes CASSPLPQGDQPQHF.

The genes are TRBV9 and TRBJ2-3; D may be TRBD2 (6 bases). Germline assignment: CDR1 SGDLS and CDR2 YYNGEE. The V gene lost 3 bases and the J gene lost 4 bases, with 12 bases spanning the gap. The length of the CDR3 is 14 residues. Written as DNA, the CDR3 is TGTGCCAGCAGCGCTGGGACTTTGGCAGATACGCAGTATTTT. Protein: CASSAGTLADTQYF. Drawing the rest from reference TRBV9 and TRBJ2-3, the complete variable domain is DSGVTQTPKHLITATGQRVTLRCSPRSGDLSVYWYQQSLDQGLQFLIQYYNGEERAKGNILERFSAQQFPDLHSELNLSSLELGDSALYFCASSAGTLADTQYFGPGTRLTVL.

The table lists this clone with many counts. The chain links TRBV29-1 to TRBJ1-1; D not resolved. The germline V gene has CDR1 SQVTM and CDR2 ANQGSEA. V was pared by 5 bases and J by 2 bases, with 6 bases between. The CDR3 spans 11 residues. This CDR3 is CSVTINTEAFF. CDR3 coding DNA: TGCAGCGTTACTATAAACACTGAAGCTTTCTTT.

The chain carries TRBV30 and TRBJ1-3, with a possible D match to TRBD1 (5 bases). V shed 4 bases and J shed 0 bases, with 10 bases lying between them. This CDR3 comprises 14 residues. CDR1 is GTSNPN, CDR2 SVGIG, per germline (reference sequence). The CDR3 region has the DNA TGTGCCTGGACATCGGGGGGCTCTGGAAACACCATATATTTT. This sequence encodes CAWTSGGSGNTIYF.

This clone appeared a single time. The chain joins TRBV2 to TRBJ2-3, with 12 bases matching TRBD2. V dropped 5 bases and J dropped 2; count of bases not matched to a gene: 5. The CDR3 is 16 residues long. CDR1 is SNHLY and CDR2 is FYNNEI in the germline V gene. DNA of the CDR3: TGTGCCAGCAGTCTAGGACTAGCGGGAAACACAGATACGCAGTATTTT. This sequence encodes CASSLGLAGNTDTQYF.

This sequence joins TRBV19 and TRBJ1-5; TRBD1 aligns across 10 bases. V lost 3 bases to trimming and J lost 6 bases; unmatched junction nucleotides: 5. Germline-derived CDR1 and CDR2 are LNHDA and SQIVND (reference sequence). This CDR3 comprises 15 residues. The CDR3 DNA sequence: TGTGCCAGTAGTATCGCCGGGACAGGGGTTCAGCCCCAGCATTTT. It is translated as CASSIAGTGVQPQHF.

This chain joins TRBV28 and TRBJ1-6; 7 nucleotides match TRBD1. The CDR3 consists of 15 residues. CDR1 and CDR2 from the germline V gene are MDHEN and SYDVKM. The V and J ends lost 6 bases and 11 bases, in that order; junction bases with no gene match: 13. The CDR3 loop is CASSAQTGRYAPLHF. DNA for the CDR3: TGTGCCAGCAGCGCCCAGACAGGGAGGTATGCACCCCTCCACTTT.

V is TRBV2 and J is TRBJ2-3; 10 positions agree with TRBD2. Germline lookup yields CDR1 SNHLY and CDR2 FYNNEI. Trimming cost V 1 base and J 2 bases; bases outside gene matches: 3. This CDR3 spans 16 amino acids. The CDR3 nucleotides read TGTGCCAGCAGTGAAGGGACTAGCGGTCCCACAGATACGCAGTATTTT. It specifies CASSEGTSGPTDTQYF.

V and J are TRBV15 and TRBJ1-1; 8 bases are a match to TRBD1. Trimming removed 2 bases from V and 3 bases from J; junction bases left unmatched: 8. CDR3 length: 16 amino acids. Germline assignment: CDR1 LNHNV and CDR2 YYDKDF (reference sequence). Written as DNA, the CDR3 is TGTGCCACCAGCAGATCCGACAGGGGAAGGGACACTGAAGCTTTCTTT. Translation gives CATSRSDRGRDTEAFF.